Given below is one T cell receptor (beta chain) in context. Its antigen is currently unknown. This record belongs to a study of T cell responses to AZD1222 COVID-19 vaccine. Findings and caveats of the study: White British people made up most donors, females outnumbered males, and clonal diversity was possibly underestimated. With dominance at 160-218 and 743-854, vaccine-associated CD4 TCRs spanned spike.

CDR1 is SNHLY and CDR2 is FYNNEI in the germline V gene. The CDR3 extends over 14 amino acids. V was clipped by 6 bases and J by 6 bases; unmatched bases: 5. Repertoires were generated with immunoSEQ multiplex PCR, while TCRdb's copy carries only in-frame clones and drops some. The sample table includes about 140,000 clones. This chain connects TRBV2 to TRBJ2-3; TRBD2 agrees at 11 bases. Material for sequencing was peripheral blood. The receptor was derived from an adult in good health. The CDR3 sequence: CASRSSGGWDTQYF. DNA for the CDR3: TGTGCCAGCAGATCTAGCGGGGGGTGGGATACGCAGTATTTT.